The 5 T cell receptor beta chains presented below share a single source sample, sequenced in a study of blood T cell repertoires in COVID-19. Libraries were prepared by immunoSEQ multiplex PCR; TCRdb keeps only in-frame clonotypes and omits some of them. The sample holds 72,000 or so clones, about 89% seen once. Sequencing input: peripheral blood. These receptors were obtained from an older woman with acute or convalescent COVID-19.

This clone was recorded only once. This chain links TRBV5-5 with TRBJ2-1; 9 bases fit TRBD1. Germline V CDR1 and CDR2: SGHKS, YYEKEE (reference sequence). V lost 0 bases and J lost 4; bases outside the gene matches: 5. The CDR3 loop spans 16 amino acids. DNA of the CDR3: TGTGCCAGCAGCTTGGACAGGGGGCTTTCTTACAATGAGCAGTTCTTC. This translates into CASSLDRGLSYNEQFF.

The chain employs TRBV28 and TRBJ1-4; D unresolved. Trimming pared 6 bases from V and 7 bases from J, leaving 18 bases between. Per the germline V gene, CDR1 is MDHEN and CDR2 is SYDVKM. The CDR3 extends over 15 amino acids. CDR3 sequence reads: CASRPSAESGEKLFF. The CDR3 region has the DNA TGTGCCAGCAGGCCTAGTGCAGAATCTGGTGAAAAACTGTTTTTT.

This chain links TRBV6-2 or TRBV6-3 with TRBJ2-2; 12 bases are shared with TRBD2. Germline assignment: CDR1 MNHEY and CDR2 SVGEGT. V trimming: 6 bases; J trimming: 6 bases; junction bases outside the gene matches: 11. The CDR3 spans 17 residues. CDR3: CASSRTSGNPGSGELFF. The CDR3 DNA is TGTGCCAGCAGCCGGACTAGCGGGAACCCTGGGTCCGGGGAGCTGTTTTTT.

J is TRBJ2-7 and V is TRBV10-3; maybe TRBD1 (6 bases). V shed 10 bases and J shed 6 bases, with 16 bases lying between them. Germline CDR1 and CDR2: ENHRY and SYGVKD. The CDR3 is 12 amino acids. CDR3 loop: CATLGQRFEQYF. The CDR3 nucleotides are TGTGCCACCCTTGGACAGCGTTTCGAGCAGTACTTC.

The chain uses TRBV2 and TRBJ2-5; maybe TRBD2 (6 bases). From germline, CDR1 is SNHLY and CDR2 FYNNEI. The CDR3 is 15 amino acids. V was cut by 5 bases and J by 9 bases, with 22 bases left in between. CDR3 residues: CASSPETGPTGAQYF. The CDR3 DNA sequence: TGTGCCAGCAGTCCTGAGACGGGACCCACGGGGGCCCAGTACTTC.